This TCR beta chain was sequenced for a study of blood T cell repertoires in COVID-19. Some clones are missing from TCRdb's copy, which holds only in-frame ones; the method was immunoSEQ multiplex PCR. The sample consists of about 220,000 clones, about 79% of them appearing once. Participants, about 18 to 90 years old, spanned around 26 US areas. Recovered Cohort 3 donors showed two negative PCRs, clearance, or symptom resolution. This CDR3 has 17 residues. V was clipped by 6 bases and J by 3 bases; unmatched bases: 12. Germline V gene sequence: CDR1 SGHNT, CDR2 YYREEE (reference sequence). Sequencing was done on a sample of PBMCs or T cells enriched from blood (not recorded which). This chain uses TRBV5-4 with TRBJ2-1; TRBD1 agrees at 10 bases. This TCR was sampled from a woman aged 60 to 75 who had recovered from COVID-19. The CDR3 reads CASIPSPGTGDYNEQFF. CDR3 in DNA: TGTGCCAGCATCCCTTCCCCCGGGACAGGGGACTACAATGAGCAGTTCTTC.